Listed below are T cell receptor beta chains from one sample, sequenced in a study of Graves' ophthalmopathy and Graves' hyperthyroidism. TCRdb reprocessed the multiplex PCR reads via MiXCR and lists one record per CDR3 protein. The repertoire holds about 740,000 distinct CDR3 sequences, with roughly two fifths as singletons. Sequencing was carried out using peripheral blood. All receptors derive from an adult man with Graves' ophthalmopathy. CDR3s include the opening cysteine and the closing phenylalanine or tryptophan. Each record gives: D gene, J gene, V gene, clone size, CDR3 DNA, CDR3 protein. A D gene is named only where the DNA matches it firmly. Clone size is shown for a subset of rows, as once, few, many or a class of expanded clone.

D: TRBD1; J: TRBJ1-6; V: TRBV7-9; size: -; DNA: TGTGCCAGCAGATTTGGACAGGGTGTGGGTTCACCCCTCCACTTT; CDR3: CASRFGQGVGSPLHF
D: -; J: TRBJ1-5; V: TRBV24-1; size: -; DNA: TGTGCCACCTGTCCCTCGGGAATCAATCAGCCCCAGCATTTT; CDR3: CATCPSGINQPQHF
D: TRBD1; J: TRBJ1-3; V: TRBV29-1; size: -; DNA: TGCAGCGTTGAGGGGGTAGAGGGACAGAGCTCTGGAAACACCATATATTTT; CDR3: CSVEGVEGQSSGNTIYF
D: TRBD1; J: TRBJ1-5; V: TRBV2; size: few; DNA: TGTGCCAGCAGTCCAAACAGGGGTTTGAGCAATCAGCCCCAGCATTTT; CDR3: CASSPNRGLSNQPQHF
D: -; J: TRBJ2-2; V: TRBV25-1; size: -; DNA: TGTGCCAGTAGTATGCCCAGGGTTGACACCGGGGAGCTGTTTTTT; CDR3: CASSMPRVDTGELFF
D: -; J: TRBJ1-2; V: TRBV2; size: few; DNA: TGTGCCAGCAGCGTTGAACTGGCTGACGGCTATGGCTACACCTTC; CDR3: CASSVELADGYGYTF
D: TRBD2; J: TRBJ2-7; V: TRBV7-2; size: few; DNA: TGTGCCAGCAGCCGCCGGCCCCTAGTAGCGGGAGGGAGCTACGAGCAGTACTTC; CDR3: CASSRRPLVAGGSYEQYF
D: -; J: TRBJ2-7; V: TRBV2; size: -; DNA: TGTGCCAGCTTAGCAGGGGACGAGCAGTACTTC; CDR3: CASLAGDEQYF
D: -; J: TRBJ1-1; V: TRBV19; size: few; DNA: TGTGCCAGTAGGGAACAGGGCGAAGGTGAAGCTTTCTTT; CDR3: CASREQGEGEAFF
D: -; J: TRBJ2-5; V: TRBV7-9; size: -; DNA: TGTGCCAGCAGCTTAACAGGGAGGTACCAAGAGACCCAGTACTTC; CDR3: CASSLTGRYQETQYF
D: -; J: TRBJ2-5; V: TRBV5-1; size: few; DNA: TGCGCCAGCAGCTTGTTTAGGCGGGATTCGTATGAAGAGACCCAGTACTTC; CDR3: CASSLFRRDSYEETQYF
D: -; J: TRBJ1-2; V: TRBV12-3/TRBV12-4; size: many; DNA: TGTGCCAGCACCGTCGGGACAATGTCGAGCTACACCTTC; CDR3: CASTVGTMSSYTF
D: TRBD1; J: TRBJ2-7; V: TRBV10-3; size: once; DNA: TGTGCCATCAACCCGGGACAGGTTACAGAGCAGTACTTC; CDR3: CAINPGQVTEQYF
D: TRBD1; J: TRBJ1-5; V: TRBV15; size: many; DNA: TGTGCCACCAGCGGGGACAGGGATCGGCCCCAGCATTTT; CDR3: CATSGDRDRPQHF
D: TRBD2; J: TRBJ2-7; V: TRBV29-1; size: many; DNA: TGCAGCGTTGAAGACACAAGCGGGAAGGTCTACGAGCAGTACTTC; CDR3: CSVEDTSGKVYEQYF
D: -; J: TRBJ1-5; V: TRBV11-2; size: few; DNA: TGTGCCAGCAGCCAAGACCCGCGGGGCAATCAGCCCCAGCATTTT; CDR3: CASSQDPRGNQPQHF
D: TRBD2; J: TRBJ2-2; V: TRBV7-9; size: -; DNA: TGTGCCAGCAGCCCTGGGACTAGCGGTGCCGGGGAGCTGTTTTTT; CDR3: CASSPGTSGAGELFF
D: -; J: TRBJ1-5; V: TRBV4-3; size: few; DNA: TGCGCCAGCAGCCAAGGAGGGGCAGGCTTTCAGCCCCAGCATTTT; CDR3: CASSQGGAGFQPQHF
D: -; J: TRBJ1-2; V: TRBV2; size: many; DNA: TGCGCCAGCAGTGAGAGGGGCAGCTATGGCTACACCTTC; CDR3: CASSERGSYGYTF
D: -; J: TRBJ2-5; V: TRBV7-9; size: few; DNA: TGCGCCAGCAGCCAAGATAATGAGGGGGGCGTGACCCAGTACTTC; CDR3: CASSQDNEGGVTQYF
D: -; J: TRBJ1-1; V: TRBV7-9; size: many; DNA: TGTGCCAGCAGCTTTGCGCAGAACACTGAAGCTTTCTTT; CDR3: CASSFAQNTEAFF
D: TRBD1; J: TRBJ2-7; V: TRBV20-1; size: -; DNA: TGCAGTGCCCAGGACAGGGGAAGCTCCTACGAGCAGTACTTC; CDR3: CSAQDRGSSYEQYF
D: TRBD1; J: TRBJ2-5; V: TRBV5-1; size: -; DNA: TGCGCCAGCAGTTCGAACAGGGGGCATCGCCAAGAGACCCAGTACTTC; CDR3: CASSSNRGHRQETQYF
D: -; J: TRBJ1-1; V: TRBV29-1; size: many; DNA: TGCAGCGCGGGAGACGGGTTGAACACTGAAGCTTTCTTT; CDR3: CSAGDGLNTEAFF
D: -; J: TRBJ2-7; V: TRBV4-3; size: few; DNA: TGCGCCAGCAGCGTCCTATATGCGGACAGCGAGCAGTACTTC; CDR3: CASSVLYADSEQYF
D: -; J: TRBJ2-7; V: TRBV5-1; size: few; DNA: TGCGCCAGCAGCTTGGCAGGTTCACAGGACTACGAGCAGTACTTC; CDR3: CASSLAGSQDYEQYF
D: -; J: TRBJ1-5; V: TRBV20-1; size: few; DNA: TGCAGTGCTAGAGCTCCCCGGGGGGGCAATCAGCCCCAGCATTTT; CDR3: CSARAPRGGNQPQHF
D: TRBD1; J: TRBJ1-1; V: TRBV20-1; size: -; DNA: TGCAGTGCTCCCGACAGGGAGAATGAAGCTTTCTTT; CDR3: CSAPDRENEAFF
D: -; J: TRBJ1-1; V: TRBV9; size: -; DNA: TGTGCCTGCAGCGTGGGATGGGCTGCGAACACTGAAGCTTTCTTT; CDR3: CACSVGWAANTEAFF
D: -; J: TRBJ2-7; V: TRBV7-9; size: few; DNA: TGTGCCAGCAGTTTATGGGCAAGGAGCGCCGAGCAGTACTTC; CDR3: CASSLWARSAEQYF
D: -; J: TRBJ2-5; V: TRBV19; size: few; DNA: TGTGCCAGTAGTATAGTTCCGACAGGCGGAGAGACCCAGTACTTC; CDR3: CASSIVPTGGETQYF
D: TRBD1; J: TRBJ2-7; V: TRBV20-1; size: few; DNA: TGCAGTGCGATAGGGACAGGGCCCTCCTACGAGCAGTACTTC; CDR3: CSAIGTGPSYEQYF
D: -; J: TRBJ2-6; V: TRBV20-1; size: -; DNA: TGCAGTGCTAGTATTCCTCCAGGGGCCAACGTCCTGACTTTC; CDR3: CSASIPPGANVLTF
D: TRBD1; J: TRBJ2-7; V: TRBV7-9; size: -; DNA: TGTGCCAGCAGCTTAGGTGGACAGGGCTGGTACGAGCAGTACTTC; CDR3: CASSLGGQGWYEQYF
D: -; J: TRBJ1-5; V: TRBV15; size: many; DNA: TGTGCCACCAGCAGAGATGGGGGAGGCAATCAGCCCCAGCATTTT; CDR3: CATSRDGGGNQPQHF
D: -; J: TRBJ1-3; V: TRBV7-9; size: -; DNA: TGTGCCAGCAGCTTAGAGGTTTCGGGGGCTGGAAACACCATATATTTT; CDR3: CASSLEVSGAGNTIYF
D: TRBD1; J: TRBJ1-6; V: TRBV20-1; size: -; DNA: TGCAGTGCTCGAACATCCTCAGGGGGCCAAAATTCACCCCTCCACTTT; CDR3: CSARTSSGGQNSPLHF
D: -; J: TRBJ1-4; V: TRBV6-1; size: -; DNA: TGTGCCAGCAGCCGGAGAAATGAAAAACTGTTTTTT; CDR3: CASSRRNEKLFF
D: -; J: TRBJ2-7; V: TRBV7-2; size: -; DNA: TGTGCCAGCAGCTTAGATTCCCGGGGGGCATCCTACGAGCAGTACTTC; CDR3: CASSLDSRGASYEQYF
D: TRBD1; J: TRBJ1-2; V: TRBV20-1; size: many; DNA: TGCAGTGCTCGTCCGCCCGGACAGGGAGGGTATGGCTACACCTTC; CDR3: CSARPPGQGGYGYTF